This TCR beta chain was recovered during a study of blood T cell repertoires in COVID-19 (dated by TCRdb to 2019 to 2021). About the full investigation: Samples covering the acute and convalescent phases of COVID-19 were provided by collaborators in the United States, Italy and Spain. The repertoires were released in a freely available public database intended as a resource for research on the immune response to SARS-CoV-2. The dataset comprised deeply sampled blood TCRbeta repertoires from subjects exposed to, actively infected with, or recovered from COVID-19. The material from the prospective study consisted of cDNA or gDNA derived from T cells, B-cell-depleted T cells, or PBMCs. A de-identified subject ID, COVID-19 status, age in years and sex were almost always included in the sample metadata. Where HLA class I and class II types were available, the types were taken from metadata supplied by the sample provider, not from assay-based typing. Samples came from the ongoing ImmuneRACE study (first 160 participants) plus 1,254 subjects from 6 global collaborators.

The V end loses 8 bases and the J end loses 2 bases, and a stretch of 12 bases separates them. Inclusive of the bounding cysteine and phenylalanine, the CDR3 is 13 residues long. Only the CDR3 portion is preserved as DNA: 39 bases, with reading frame beginning at the first base. Looking up the germline V gene yields CDR1 MRHNA and CDR2 SNTAGT. Only one count was recorded for this clone. Its antigen remains unidentified. No base quality values were provided; no much bigger clone lies one nucleotide off. General study outcomes and caveats: How much clinical and demographic metadata was included differed by source and by participant, and the metadata was provided uncurated.

The immunoSEQ Assay, a bias-controlled multiplex PCR, was used to amplify TCRbeta CDR3 regions from genomic DNA. In the source study's methods: Within the assay, amplification of reference gene primers was used to estimate how many nucleated cells each sample contained. To quantify the absolute abundance of each unique TCRbeta CDR3 rearrangement, sequence reads were collapsed and filtered. Productive Simpson clonality was computed per sample as the square root of Simpson's diversity index over productive rearrangements. TCRdb carries this immuneACCESS record with in-frame sequences only. Its versions omit some clonotypes, under half of them owing to an unresolved V gene in the studies checked, with the rest unexplained. That table supplies the V and J calls and clone size; D and trimming were determined from the DNA. The sample table lists fewer than 250,000 clones, roughly 90% of them with a count of one. The ten largest clones represent roughly 8.8% of the sample.

Participants in the prospective study were aged about 18 to 90 years, lived in 20 to 25 United States geographic areas, and enrolled through a virtual design. Cohort assignment in the prospective study relied on participant-reported clinical history from a screening survey and a study questionnaire. For ImmuneRACE Cohort 3, a participant was defined as recovered based on two consecutive negative NP/OP PCR tests, clearance by a healthcare professional, or resolution of symptoms. In the prospective study, whole blood, serum and a nasopharyngeal or oropharyngeal swab were collected from each participant by mobile phlebotomists. Prospective study participants could optionally give additional blood draws and questionnaires over a roughly 2-month period. Before DNA extraction, prospective study blood samples were shipped either frozen or at room temperature.

This receptor chain uses TRBV6-4 and TRBJ1-1, with the D gene too uncertain to name. The sequence derives from a woman between 18 and 29 years old who had recovered from COVID-19. Material for sequencing was PBMCs or T cells enriched from blood (not recorded which). The nucleotide sequence reads TGTGCCAGCCCCCTCACAGAAAACACTGAAGCTTTCTTT. It translates as CASPLTENTEAFF.